This T cell receptor beta chain was profiled in a study of OX40 agonist ivuxolimab in advanced cancers. About the study: Partial responses were achieved by three patients, of whom one had hepatocellular carcinoma and two had cutaneous melanoma.

As concerns this clone: Its antigen is as yet unknown.

Findings of the study overall: On average, a greater number of expanded clones characterised CD8+ T cells relative to CD4+. Researchers did not determine the expanded peripheral T cells' antigen specificity.

This CDR3 comprises 15 residues. V trimming: 3 bases; J trimming: 5 bases; junction bases outside the gene matches: 9. Per germline, CDR1 MGHDK and CDR2 SYGVNS. Produced via immunoSEQ multiplex PCR; TCRdb's table is partial and in-frame only. This table has more than 20,000 clones, 90% to 95% appearing once. This material consisted of CD4+ or CD8+ T cells sorted from blood, taken in a trial of the OX40 agonist ivuxolimab. The chain recombines TRBV25-1 with TRBJ2-5; 7 bases are shared with TRBD1. The receptor's source is an adult with an advanced solid tumor such as melanoma, head and neck, liver or kidney cancer. The CDR3 region has the DNA TGTGCCAGCAGTGAGATACAGGGGTACGAGGAGACCCAGTACTTC. Amino acid sequence: CASSEIQGYEETQYF.